A single sample is the source of the 4 T cell receptor beta chains below, sequenced in a study of T cell repertoires in cytomegalovirus infection. One entry per CDR3 protein results from TCRdb running MiXCR on the reads. The profile shows fewer than 550,000 distinct CDR3 sequences, approximately 10% of them singletons. The sample comprised PBMCs. The receptor set was obtained from a human donor in good health (CMV status not recorded). Some clones in this sample may be carry-over from other donors' samples.

This clonotype was seen only a few times. The V and J genes are TRBV27 and TRBJ1-1; 12 nucleotides line up with TRBD1. Losses at the gene ends were 5 bases for V and 7 bases for J; bases not matched to a gene: 5. Germline V lookup: CDR1 MNHEY, CDR2 SMNVEV (reference sequence). The CDR3 sequence is 14 residues long. CDR3 amino acids: CASSMGQGAGEAFF. Here the CDR3 DNA reads TGTGCCAGCAGTATGGGACAGGGGGCGGGTGAAGCTTTCTTT.

This clonotype was detected ten times or more. The chain links TRBV5-5 to TRBJ2-3; D not certain. The CDR3 covers 12 residues. Trimming took 0 bases from V and 6 from J, leaving 5 bases between them. The V gene's germline CDR1 is SGHKS and CDR2 YYEKEE (reference sequence). CDR3 amino acids: CASSLVVDTQYF. DNA of the CDR3: TGTGCCAGCAGCTTGGTAGTCGATACGCAGTATTTT.

Ten or more counts support this clonotype. The J gene is TRBJ2-1, the V gene TRBV7-8; D remains unclear. Germline V gene lookup returns CDR1 SGHVS and CDR2 FQNEAQ. V lost 5 bases and J 2 bases, leaving 13 bases between the germline ends. CDR3 length: 15 residues. CDR3 in amino acids: CASSPTVGTYNEQFF. In DNA, the CDR3 is TGTGCCAGCAGCCCCACGGTAGGGACCTACAATGAGCAGTTCTTC.

In this sample, this clonotype turned up a few times. The J gene is TRBJ2-2, the V gene TRBV20-1; the D gene could be TRBD1 or TRBD2 (6 bases each). This CDR3 is built from 12 residues. The V end lost 3 bases, the J end lost 8 bases, and 10 bases lay between the germline ends. Per the germline V gene, CDR1 is DFQATT and CDR2 is SNEGSKA (reference sequence). The CDR3 DNA reads as TGCAGTGCTAGCAGGGGAGGAGGGGAGCTGTTTTTT. This translates into CSASRGGGELFF.